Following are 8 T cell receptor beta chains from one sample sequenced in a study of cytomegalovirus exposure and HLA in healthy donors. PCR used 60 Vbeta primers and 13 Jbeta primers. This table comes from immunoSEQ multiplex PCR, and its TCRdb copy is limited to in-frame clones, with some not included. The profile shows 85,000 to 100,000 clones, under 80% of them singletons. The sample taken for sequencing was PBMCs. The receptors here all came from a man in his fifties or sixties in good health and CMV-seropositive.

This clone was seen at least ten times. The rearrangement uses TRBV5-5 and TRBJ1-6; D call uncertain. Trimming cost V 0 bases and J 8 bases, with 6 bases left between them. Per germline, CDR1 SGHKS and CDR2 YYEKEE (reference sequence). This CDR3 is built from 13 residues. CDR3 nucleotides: TGTGCCAGCAGCTTGGATCCGGATTCACCCCTCCACTTT. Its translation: CASSLDPDSPLHF.

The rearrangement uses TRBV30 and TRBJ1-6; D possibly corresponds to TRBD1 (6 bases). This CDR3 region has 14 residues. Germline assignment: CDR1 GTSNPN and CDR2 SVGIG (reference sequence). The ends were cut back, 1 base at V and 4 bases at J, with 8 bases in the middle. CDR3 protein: CAWSAQGYNSPLHF. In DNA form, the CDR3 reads TGTGCCTGGAGTGCCCAGGGGTATAATTCACCCCTCCACTTT. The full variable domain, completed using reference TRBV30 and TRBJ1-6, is SQTIHQWPATLVQPVGSPLSLECTVEGTSNPNLYWYRQAAGRGLQLLFYSVGIGQISSEVPQNLSASRPQDRQFILSSKKLLLSDSGFYLCAWSAQGYNSPLHFGNGTRLTVT.

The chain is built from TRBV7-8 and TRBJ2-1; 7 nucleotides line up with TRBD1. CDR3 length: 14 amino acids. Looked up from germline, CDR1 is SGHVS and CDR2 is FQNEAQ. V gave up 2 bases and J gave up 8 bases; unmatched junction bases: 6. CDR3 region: CASSLPTGFHEQFF. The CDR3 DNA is TGTGCCAGCAGCTTACCGACAGGGTTCCATGAGCAGTTCTTC.

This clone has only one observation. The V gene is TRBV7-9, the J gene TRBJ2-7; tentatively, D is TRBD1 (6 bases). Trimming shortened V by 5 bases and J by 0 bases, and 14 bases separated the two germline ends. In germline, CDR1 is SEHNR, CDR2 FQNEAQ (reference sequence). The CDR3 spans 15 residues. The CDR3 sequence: CASSLRTESSYEQYF. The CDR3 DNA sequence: TGTGCCAGCAGCCTAAGGACAGAGAGCTCCTACGAGCAGTACTTC.

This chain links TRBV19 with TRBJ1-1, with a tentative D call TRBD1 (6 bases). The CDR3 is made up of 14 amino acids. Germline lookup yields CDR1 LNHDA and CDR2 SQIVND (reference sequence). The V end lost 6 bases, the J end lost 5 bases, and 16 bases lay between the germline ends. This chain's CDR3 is CASRQQGVGTEAFF. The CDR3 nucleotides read TGTGCCAGTAGACAACAGGGTGTAGGGACTGAAGCTTTCTTT.

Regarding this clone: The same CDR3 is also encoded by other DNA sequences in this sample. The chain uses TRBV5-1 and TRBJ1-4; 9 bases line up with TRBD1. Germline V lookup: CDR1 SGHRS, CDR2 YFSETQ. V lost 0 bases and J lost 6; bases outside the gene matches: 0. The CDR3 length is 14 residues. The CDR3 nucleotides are TGCGCCAGCAGCTTGGGACAGGGGGATGAAAAACTGTTTTTT. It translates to CASSLGQGDEKLFF.

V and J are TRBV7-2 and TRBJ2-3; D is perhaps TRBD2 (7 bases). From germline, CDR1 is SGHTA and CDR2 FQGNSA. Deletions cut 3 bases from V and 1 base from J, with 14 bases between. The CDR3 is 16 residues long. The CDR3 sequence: CASSFWGGAGTDTQYF. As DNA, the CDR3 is TGTGCCAGCAGCTTTTGGGGGGGGGCTGGCACAGATACGCAGTATTTT.

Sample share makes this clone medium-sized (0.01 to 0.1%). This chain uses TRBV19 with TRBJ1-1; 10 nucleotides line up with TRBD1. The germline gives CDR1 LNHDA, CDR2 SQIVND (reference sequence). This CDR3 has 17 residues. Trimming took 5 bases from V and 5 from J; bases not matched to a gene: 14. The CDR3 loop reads CASSPLTRQGAYTEAFF. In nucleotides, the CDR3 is TGTGCCAGTAGTCCACTTACACGACAGGGGGCATATACTGAAGCTTTCTTT.